Listed below are T cell receptor beta chains from one sample, sequenced in a study of cytomegalovirus exposure and HLA in healthy donors. Here immunoSEQ multiplex PCR was the method, and the copy in TCRdb shows in-frame clones only, minus some. The sample lists more than 65,000 clones, under 85% occurring once. Sequenced: PBMCs. Receptors were obtained from an older woman in good health and CMV-seropositive. The CDR3 runs from the conserved cysteine through the conserved F or W. The D gene is left open where the match is weak. The size field is filled for only some rows; it gives once, few, many or a size class.

j_call	clone_size	v_call	d_call	cdr3_nt	cdr3_aa
TRBJ1-2	NA	TRBV6-5	NA	TGTGCCAGCAAACCTCCAGGGCGTGGCGGCTACACCTTC	CASKPPGRGGYTF
TRBJ2-5	NA	TRBV9	TRBD2	TGTGCCAGCAGTGGGGGACTAGCGAAAGAGACCCAGTACTTC	CASSGGLAKETQYF
TRBJ1-4	NA	TRBV6-6	TRBD1	TGTGCCAGCAGTTACTTTCCCGGGACAGGGGTTGAAAAACTGTTTTTT	CASSYFPGTGVEKLFF
TRBJ1-5	NA	TRBV28	TRBD1	TGTGCCAGCAGAACCGGGACAGCGGCGGGTCAGCCCCAGCATTTT	CASRTGTAAGQPQHF
TRBJ2-6	NA	TRBV25-1	NA	TGTGCCAGCAGTGAATTCAGCTCTGGGGCCAACGTCCTGACTTTC	CASSEFSSGANVLTF
TRBJ2-3	few	TRBV6-5	TRBD2	TGTGCCAGCAGTTACGGGGGAGGGCACACAGATACGCAGTATTTT	CASSYGGGHTDTQYF
TRBJ2-4	NA	TRBV6-6	TRBD2	TGTGTCAGTCAAAGGGCTAGCGGGGGGAACATTCAGTACTTC	CVSQRASGGNIQYF
TRBJ1-4	NA	TRBV19	TRBD1	TGTGCCAGTAGTACGGGGACAGGGGGATCAACTAATGAAAAACTGTTTTTT	CASSTGTGGSTNEKLFF
TRBJ1-2	NA	TRBV19	NA	TGTGCCAGTAGTCCGGTAGAGGGCAGGCGCTATGGCTACACCTTC	CASSPVEGRRYGYTF
TRBJ2-7	NA	TRBV5-1	NA	TGCGCCAGCAGCTTGGGCGCCGGCGAGCAGTACTTC	CASSLGAGEQYF
TRBJ2-4	NA	TRBV5-1	NA	TGCGCCAGCAGCTTGGGGGACAGCGGAGGGCGGGACATTCAGTACTTC	CASSLGDSGGRDIQYF
TRBJ1-6	NA	TRBV7-2	NA	TGTGCCAGCAGCTTAGCGGCAGGGGTTAATTCACCCCTCCACTTT	CASSLAAGVNSPLHF
TRBJ1-3	few	TRBV2	NA	TGTGCCAGCAGTGAAGATGAGCTGGGCTTT	CASSEDELGF
TRBJ1-2	NA	TRBV9	NA	TGTGCCAGCAGCCCTCAGGGATACGGCTACACCTTC	CASSPQGYGYTF
TRBJ2-6	once	TRBV5-1	NA	TGCGCCAGCACGGACCAGGGGCCGGGGGCCAACGTCCTGACTTTC	CASTDQGPGANVLTF
TRBJ2-7	NA	TRBV5-1	NA	TGCGCCAGCAGCTTGGACTTTGCCTACGAGCAGTACTTC	CASSLDFAYEQYF
TRBJ1-2	NA	TRBV14	NA	TGTGCCGGCAGCCAAGGGGGGACTACAGATGGCTACACCTTC	CAGSQGGTTDGYTF
TRBJ1-5	few	TRBV29-1	NA	TGCAGCGTTCGTACCGGGGGTGTTCGCGGCAATCAGCCCCAGCATTTT	CSVRTGGVRGNQPQHF
TRBJ1-2	few	TRBV4-1	TRBD1	TGCGCCAGCAGCTACCAGGACAGGGGGAACTATGGCTACACCTTC	CASSYQDRGNYGYTF
TRBJ2-3	NA	TRBV30	TRBD2	TGTGCCGGAAGCGGGGGACCGCCAGATACGCAGTATTTT	CAGSGGPPDTQYF
TRBJ1-3	NA	TRBV15	TRBD1	TGTGCCACCAGCCGCCAAGTGACAGGGGCTGGAAACACCATATATTTT	CATSRQVTGAGNTIYF
TRBJ2-1	NA	TRBV4-1	NA	TGCGCCAGCAGCCGAGATAGCGGCTCTGAGCAGTTCTTC	CASSRDSGSEQFF
TRBJ1-2	once	TRBV27	NA	TGTGACAGCAGTTTATCACCGGACTCCACGAGAGGCTACACCTTC	CDSSLSPDSTRGYTF
TRBJ1-1	NA	TRBV5-4	NA	TGTGCCAGCAGCTTGGGCGGGGGCGACTATGAAGCTTTCTTT	CASSLGGGDYEAFF
TRBJ2-1	NA	TRBV5-1	NA	TGCGCCAGCAGAACGGGGGAGGCCGGTGAGCAGTTCTTC	CASRTGEAGEQFF
TRBJ1-1	NA	TRBV5-1	NA	TGCGCCAGCAGCCCCGGGGCGGGAAGGAACACTGAAGCTTTCTTT	CASSPGAGRNTEAFF
TRBJ1-2	NA	TRBV6-1	TRBD1	TGTGCCAGCCCCGCTGAGACAGGGATCTATGGCTACACCTTC	CASPAETGIYGYTF
TRBJ2-1	NA	TRBV2	NA	TGTGCCAGCGGCTTCCTTGGCAATGAGCAGTTCTTC	CASGFLGNEQFF
TRBJ2-3	NA	TRBV10-3	NA	TGTGCCATCAGTGCACTTCCGAGGGGCACAGATACGCAGTATTTT	CAISALPRGTDTQYF
TRBJ1-4	NA	TRBV30	TRBD1	TGTGCCGGACAGGGACAGGGAACTGAAAAACTGTTTTTT	CAGQGQGTEKLFF
TRBJ1-1	few	TRBV2	TRBD1	TGTGCCAGCGGGGACCCTCGGACAGGGGCGAACACTGAAGCTTTCTTT	CASGDPRTGANTEAFF
TRBJ1-1	NA	TRBV27	NA	TGTGCCAGCAGTTCGCTAGGAGGCGGGGGGACTGAAGCTTTCTTT	CASSSLGGGGTEAFF
TRBJ2-1	NA	TRBV2	TRBD2	TGTGCCAGCAGTGAAGAGGGGGGAAGCGGGAGGATCAGCTCCTACAATGAGCAGTTCTTC	CASSEEGGSGRISSYNEQFF
TRBJ2-2	NA	TRBV29-1	TRBD1	TGCAGCGTTGTTCACTCCGACAGGGTTAACACCGGGGAGCTGTTTTTT	CSVVHSDRVNTGELFF
TRBJ2-1	NA	TRBV30	TRBD2	TGTGCCTGGGCAAGCGGGGTCAACAATGAGCAGTTCTTC	CAWASGVNNEQFF
TRBJ2-1	NA	TRBV4-1	TRBD2	TGCGCCAGCAGCCAAGGCCAAGGGACTACCTACAATGAGCAGTTCTTC	CASSQGQGTTYNEQFF
TRBJ2-7	NA	TRBV6-1	TRBD1	TGTGCCAGCAGCGTACATCAACAGGGGGCCTACGAGCAGTACTTC	CASSVHQQGAYEQYF
TRBJ1-1	NA	TRBV6-5	TRBD1	TGTGCCAGCAGCCCCCAGGGGGCGGACACTGAAGCTTTCTTT	CASSPQGADTEAFF
TRBJ1-1	NA	TRBV28	NA	TGTGCCAGCAATGAGAGAAACACTGAAGCTTTCTTT	CASNERNTEAFF
TRBJ2-1	NA	TRBV9	TRBD2	TGTGCCAGCAGCTCCGGGACTAGTGGTTCCTACAATGAGCAGTTCTTC	CASSSGTSGSYNEQFF
TRBJ1-2	NA	TRBV19	TRBD1	TGTGCCAGTAGTTCCCCGGGACAGGGCTGGTATGGCTACACCTTC	CASSSPGQGWYGYTF
TRBJ2-7	few	TRBV7-9	TRBD1	TGTGCCAGCAGCCCTACCCTGGACAGGCACGAGCAGTACTTC	CASSPTLDRHEQYF
TRBJ1-2	NA	TRBV5-1	NA	TGCGCCAGCAGCCCGGATCGGGTTAACTATGGCTACACCTTC	CASSPDRVNYGYTF
TRBJ2-5	NA	TRBV7-2	TRBD2	TGTGCCAGCAGGGATCGGACTAGAGTAGAGACCCAGTACTTC	CASRDRTRVETQYF
TRBJ1-5	once	TRBV28	NA	TGTGCCAGCAGCAGTACAGGGCTGCGCAATCAGCCCCAGCATTTT	CASSSTGLRNQPQHF
TRBJ2-1	NA	TRBV9	TRBD2	TGTGCCAGCAGCGGTAGCGGGAGGGCCGGGAATGAGCAGTTCTTC	CASSGSGRAGNEQFF
TRBJ1-4	NA	TRBV5-4	TRBD1	TGTGCCAGCAGCCCCGGACAGGGACATAATGAAAAACTGTTTTTT	CASSPGQGHNEKLFF
TRBJ1-3	NA	TRBV1	NA	NA	CTSIWGAGNTIYF